Described below is a single TCR beta chain sequence and its context. The same CDR3 is also encoded by other DNA sequences in this sample. Original handling: Quantification of nucleated cells was approximated via reference gene primer amplification. Here immunoSEQ multiplex PCR was the method, and the copy in TCRdb shows in-frame clones only, minus some. V, J and clone size reflect that table, while D and trimming were determined from the DNA. Of over 200,000 clones in the sample, 87% were seen once. This specimen belongs to a study of blood T cell repertoires in COVID-19. Study-level information: Researchers got acute and convalescent COVID-19 samples from the United States, Italy and Spain. PBMCs, B-cell-depleted T cells, or T cells provided the cDNA or gDNA that made up the material.

This CDR3 is 13 amino acids long. Trimming took 2 bases from V and 7 from J; bases not matched to a gene: 3. CDR1 and CDR2 from the germline V gene are WNHNN and SYGVQD (reference sequence). The sequence derives from a man aged 40-49 years with active or convalescent COVID-19. Sequenced material: peripheral blood. This chain uses TRBV10-1 with TRBJ2-7; the match to TRBD1 covers 9 bases. The CDR3 region is CASSERQGVEQYF. DNA of the CDR3: TGCGCCAGCAGTGAGAGACAGGGGGTTGAGCAGTACTTC.